Shown below are 11 T cell receptor beta chains from a single sample sequenced in a study of identical twins. Using its own MiXCR run on the 5' RACE reads, TCRdb lists one record per CDR3 protein. The data contain hundreds of thousands of distinct CDR3 sequences, around a sixth of them singletons. These records were also assigned to another study, of T cells expressing NK-cell markers.

Sequencing input: PBMCs. These receptors came from a woman aged 18-29 years in good health.

The J gene is TRBJ2-7, the V gene TRBV12-3 or TRBV12-4; tentative D call: TRBD1 (6 bases). Trimming cost V 5 bases and J 2 bases, with 13 bases left between them. The length of the CDR3 is 14 residues. The CDR3 protein is CASSLWDTTYEQYF. CDR3 nucleotide sequence: TGTGCCAGCAGTCTATGGGACACAACCTACGAGCAGTACTTC.

This clonotype was observed a handful of times. V and J are TRBV20-1 and TRBJ1-1; a possible D gene is TRBD1 (5 bases). This CDR3 comprises 14 residues. V lost 5 bases, J lost 4 bases, and 17 bases lay in between. Germline CDR1 and CDR2: DFQATT and SNEGSKA (reference sequence). CDR3 in amino acids: CSAPDGAWGTEAFF. As DNA, the CDR3 is TGCAGTGCTCCCGACGGGGCCTGGGGCACTGAAGCTTTCTTT.

This clonotype appeared a few times. The J gene is TRBJ2-5, the V gene TRBV12-3 or TRBV12-4; 11 bases map to TRBD2. Losses at the gene ends were 5 bases for V and 5 bases for J; bases not matched to a gene: 7. CDR3 length equals 15 residues. In DNA form, the CDR3 reads TGTGCCAGCAGTGTAGAACTAGCGGGAGCTGAGACCCAGTACTTC. Protein sequence: CASSVELAGAETQYF.

The genes are TRBV7-9 and TRBJ2-4; D gene uncertain. This CDR3 spans 15 amino acids. V was pared by 5 bases and J by 1 base, with 12 bases between. Germline V gives CDR1 SEHNR, CDR2 FQNEAQ (reference sequence). The CDR3: CASSPVARAKNIQYF. In nucleotides, the CDR3 is TGTGCCAGCAGCCCCGTGGCTAGGGCCAAAAACATTCAGTACTTC. The entire variable domain, with the rest obtained from reference TRBV7-9 and TRBJ2-4, is as follows: DTGVSQNPRHKITKRGQNVTFRCDPISEHNRLYWYRQTLGQGPEFLTYFQNEAQLEKSRLLSDRFSAERPKGSFSTLEIQRTEQGDSAMYLCASSPVARAKNIQYFGAGTRLSVL.

This clonotype was detected a few times. This rearrangement joins TRBV12-3 or TRBV12-4 to TRBJ2-2, with D possibly TRBD2 on 5 matching bases. The CDR3 is 15 residues long. Trimming removed 7 bases at V and 6 bases at J, with 18 bases between. Here the CDR3 DNA reads TGTGCCAGCACCTCCCAAACTAGTCCCTCCGGGGAGCTGTTTTTT. This encodes CASTSQTSPSGELFF.

The V and J genes are TRBV20-1 and TRBJ2-7; D not resolved. Trimming stripped 2 bases from V and 4 bases from J, with 6 bases between. CDR3 length: 11 residues. Germline CDR1 is DFQATT and CDR2 is SNEGSKA (reference sequence). CDR3 protein: CSARSYYEQYF. CDR3 nucleotides: TGCAGTGCTAGATCCTATTACGAGCAGTACTTC.

This rearrangement joins TRBV12-3 or TRBV12-4 to TRBJ2-3, with 7 bases matching TRBD2. The trim removed 5 bases at V and 2 bases at J, leaving 7 bases unmatched. This CDR3 is 15 amino acids long. Written as DNA, the CDR3 is TGTGCCAGCAGTACCGGGACTACCTTCACAGATACGCAGTATTTT. Its translation: CASSTGTTFTDTQYF.

The rearrangement joins TRBV10-3 to TRBJ2-5; the D is unclear. The CDR3 sequence is 16 residues long. Per germline, CDR1 ENHRY and CDR2 SYGVKD. V lost 0 bases to trimming and J lost 2 bases, with 13 bases between them. CDR3 sequence reads: CAISESNLGAQETQYF. For the CDR3, the DNA is TGTGCCATCAGTGAGTCGAACCTAGGAGCACAAGAGACCCAGTACTTC.

This clonotype was seen repeatedly, ten times or more. This chain links TRBV6-5 with TRBJ2-2; 10 nucleotides agree with TRBD1. Germline V lookup: CDR1 MNHEY, CDR2 SVGAGI. The CDR3 runs to 16 residues. The V and J ends lost 0 bases and 3 bases, in that order; junction bases with no gene match: 1. CDR3 nucleotides: TGTGCCAGCAGTTACTCGGACAGGGGGGACACCGGGGAGCTGTTTTTT. Its translation: CASSYSDRGDTGELFF.

This clonotype was detected only a few times. This sequence joins TRBV5-6 and TRBJ1-4; perhaps TRBD1 as D (6 bases). CDR3 length: 16 residues. From germline, CDR1 is SGHDT and CDR2 YYEEEE. V lost 2 bases, J lost 0 bases, and 11 bases lay in between. The CDR3 coding sequence is TGTGCCAGCAGCTTTCTACAGGGTGCAACTAATGAAAAACTGTTTTTT. Amino acids: CASSFLQGATNEKLFF.

This clonotype was recorded a few times. The CDR3 DNA reads as TGCAGTGCTAGACAGGGGGACGGGCCCCAGCATTTT. Protein product: CSARQGDGPQHF. The chain carries TRBV20-1 and TRBJ1-5; 7 bases fit TRBD1. The CDR3 has 12 residues. J lost 9 bases, V lost 2 bases, and 4 bases had no gene match. CDR1 and CDR2 (germline): DFQATT, SNEGSKA (reference sequence).